The sample holds many counts of the clone carrying this TCR beta chain. CDR1 is SGDLS, CDR2 YYNGEE, per germline. There are 16 residues in the CDR3. V lost 3 bases and J 0 bases, leaving 15 bases between the germline ends. This sample was included in a study of regulatory T cells in long-lasting Graves disease. In the study overall: Graves' patients diagnosed newly had used antithyroid drugs under 3 months.

Building the TCR beta libraries relied on iRepertoire HTBI primers, and CDR3 regions underwent Arm-PCR. TCRdb re-called the multiplex PCR reads with MiXCR, one entry per CDR3 protein. The sample carries some 250,000 distinct CDR3 sequences, 20% recorded once. Specified time point: newly diagnosed GD, antithyroid drugs for less than 3 months. The TCR library was prepared using RNA isolated from PBMCs. This specimen was peripheral blood mononuclear cells (PBMCs), taken at new diagnosis, from a patient treated with antithyroid drugs. The origin of this receptor is a female donor with Graves disease. The J gene is TRBJ1-2, the V gene TRBV9; D gene unclear. The CDR3 DNA is TGTGCCAGCAGCGCCGACGAAGCGGGAGCTAACTATGGCTACACCTTC. It specifies CASSADEAGANYGYTF.